This TCR beta chain is from a study of blood T cell repertoires in COVID-19. Study overall: Sites in the United States, Italy and Spain provided acute and convalescent COVID-19 samples. PBMCs, B-cell-depleted T cells, or T cells were the source of the cDNA or gDNA that made up the material.

The CDR3 extends over 17 amino acids. V was clipped by 0 bases and J by 2 bases; unmatched bases: 2. In germline, CDR1 is LGHNA, CDR2 YNFKEQ. In the study's own analysis: Amplification from reference gene primers served as the basis for estimated nucleated cell counts. The method was immunoSEQ multiplex PCR; TCRdb's version includes in-frame clones alone and lacks a portion of them. V and J calls and clone size are as listed in that table; D and trimming were resolved from the DNA. This table holds 60,000 to 75,000 clones, about 80% found once. The sample consisted of peripheral blood. The TCR sequence derives from a man aged 60-69 years with active or convalescent COVID-19. This sequence joins TRBV4-2 and TRBJ2-1, with TRBD2 matching over 12 bases. The CDR3, as DNA: TGTGCCAGCAGCCAAGATTGGACTAGCGGGACCTACAATGAGCAGTTCTTC. This gives the protein CASSQDWTSGTYNEQFF.